The text below deals with one T cell receptor (beta chain). This entry comes from a study of Ad26.COV2.S vaccination and SARS-CoV-2 variants. Study background: Participants got Ad26.COV2.S intramuscularly, once or twice 56 days apart.

Profiled with immunoSEQ multiplex PCR; TCRdb holds only in-frame clones, not every one. The data show roughly 700,000 clones, roughly nine tenths seen once. Treatment reported: roughly 20 received Ad26.COV2.S at low or high dose, single or two shots; roughly five received placebo; per-sample allocation not given. The study sampled participants on day 63 after the first vaccine or placebo injection. The germline V gene encodes CDR1 LNHDA and CDR2 SQIVND (reference sequence). This CDR3 spans 13 amino acids. V was clipped by 4 bases and J by 5 bases, with 11 bases between them. Sample: peripheral blood, taken in a trial of Ad26.COV2.S vaccine versus placebo. The chain employs TRBV19 and TRBJ1-2; D gene ambiguous. This clonotype was obtained from a person between 18 and 59 years old who received the Ad26.COV2.S COVID-19 vaccine or a placebo. The CDR3 protein is CASSNGMGYGYTF. The CDR3 coding sequence is TGTGCCAGTAGTAACGGGATGGGATATGGCTACACCTTC. Using reference TRBV19 and TRBJ1-2 for the parts outside the CDR3, the full variable domain is DGGITQSPKYLFRKEGQNVTLSCEQNLNHDAMYWYRQDPGQGLRLIYYSQIVNDFQKGDIAEGYSVSREKKESFPLTVTSAQKNPTAFYLCASSNGMGYGYTFGSGTRLTVV.